The 25 T cell receptor beta chains below were found in one sample sequenced in a study of glioma-infiltrating T cells after dendritic cell vaccination. Stated time point: after dendritic cell vaccination, including at tumor progression/relapse. Clones were sequenced by immunoSEQ multiplex PCR, and TCRdb holds only the in-frame ones, with some missing. The sample carries roughly 85,000 clones, around 85% recorded once. The sample in question was blood, obtained after dendritic cell vaccination. These receptors were collected from a human donor with glioblastoma.

This clone occurred once. V usage is TRBV6-6 and J usage is TRBJ1-1; D gene ambiguous. The CDR3 has 15 amino acids. Per germline, CDR1 MNHNY and CDR2 SVGAGI (reference sequence). The germline V and J ends were trimmed by 6 bases and 1 base, with 15 bases remaining between them. The CDR3 region has the DNA TGTGCCAGCAGAGACACCCAAGCGGGGAACACTGAAGCTTTCTTT. Its protein is CASRDTQAGNTEAFF.

V gene TRBV6-5 combines with J gene TRBJ1-5; 7 bases are shared with TRBD1. V lost 5 bases, J lost 4 bases, and 2 bases stayed unmatched. The germline CDR1 and CDR2 sequences are MNHEY and SVGAGI. The CDR3 is made up of 13 amino acids. CDR3 nucleotides: TGTGCCAGCAGTGGGGACAGTAATCAGCCCCAGCATTTT. Its protein product is CASSGDSNQPQHF.

The sample holds many counts of this clone. This chain connects TRBV2 to TRBJ2-7; D perhaps matches TRBD1 (5 bases). This CDR3 is 13 amino acids long. The germline CDR1 and CDR2 sequences are SNHLY and FYNNEI. V was pared by 7 bases and J by 0 bases, with 10 bases between. The CDR3 coding sequence is TGTGCCAGCACCCAACAGGACTCCTACGAGCAGTACTTC. This sequence encodes CASTQQDSYEQYF.

J is TRBJ2-7 and V is TRBV15, with a weak D call TRBD2 (6 bases). Germline lookup yields CDR1 LNHNV and CDR2 YYDKDF (reference sequence). The CDR3 has 14 amino acids. V lost 3 bases, J lost 2 bases, and 11 bases lay in between. CDR3 in amino acids: CATSREGLTYEQYF. The CDR3 nucleotides are TGTGCCACCAGCAGGGAGGGACTGACCTACGAGCAGTACTTC. Full variable domain (missing parts from reference TRBV15 and TRBJ2-7): DAMVIQNPRYQVTQFGKPVTLSCSQTLNHNVMYWYQQKSSQAPKLLFHYYDKDFNNEADTPDNFQSRRPNTSFCFLDIRSPGLGDTAMYLCATSREGLTYEQYFGPGTRLTVT.

V is TRBV6-1 and J is TRBJ1-4; 8 bases are shared with TRBD1. Unmatched junction bases numbered 10, after V lost 5 bases and J lost 8 bases. Germline V gene data show CDR1 as MNHNS and CDR2 as SASEGT. This CDR3 contains 15 residues. The CDR3 reads CASSTLTGVGEKLFF. CDR3 DNA sequence: TGTGCCAGCAGTACCCTGACAGGGGTAGGAGAAAAACTGTTTTTT.

The gene calls are TRBV9 and TRBJ2-1, with D possibly TRBD1 on 5 matching bases. This CDR3 is built from 15 residues. Germline V gene lookup returns CDR1 SGDLS and CDR2 YYNGEE. V dropped 0 bases and J dropped 1 base, with 8 bases sitting between them. This CDR3 is CASSVVQDSYNEQFF. CDR3 nucleotide sequence: TGTGCCAGCAGCGTAGTACAGGATTCCTACAATGAGCAGTTCTTC.

The rearrangement joins TRBV19 to TRBJ1-5, with unresolved D. Germline values: CDR1 LNHDA, CDR2 SQIVND (reference sequence). CDR3 size: 18 residues. V lost 0 bases and J lost 2, with 17 bases in between. Here the CDR3 reads CASSIDWRALAGNQPQHF. CDR3 sequence (DNA): TGTGCCAGTAGTATAGATTGGAGGGCCCTGGCGGGCAATCAGCCCCAGCATTTT.

This clone was detected a few times. This chain uses TRBV27 with TRBJ2-1; D is perhaps TRBD2 (5 bases). CDR3 size: 15 residues. The V gene's germline CDR1 is MNHEY and CDR2 SMNVEV (reference sequence). The V end lost 5 bases, the J end lost 0 bases, and 11 bases lay between the germline ends. CDR3 bases: TGTGCCAGCAGTAAAGACTACCCCTCCTACAATGAGCAGTTCTTC. This gives the protein CASSKDYPSYNEQFF.

This clone has just a few counts. The V call is TRBV5-4, the J call TRBJ2-1; 12 bases agree with TRBD1. The germline CDR1 and CDR2 sequences are SGHNT and YYREEE (reference sequence). The CDR3 is 17 residues long. V gave up 7 bases and J gave up 0 bases; unmatched junction bases: 8. CDR3 sequence: CASLGQGAASSYNEQFF. DNA of the CDR3: TGTGCCAGCTTGGGACAGGGGGCGGCCAGCTCCTACAATGAGCAGTTCTTC.

This rearrangement joins TRBV5-4 to TRBJ2-7, with D hard to call. This CDR3 spans 11 amino acids. Trimming took 3 bases from V and 5 from J, leaving 6 bases between them. In germline, CDR1 is SGHNT, CDR2 YYREEE (reference sequence). The CDR3 coding sequence is TGTGCCAGCAGCTCCAGGAACGAGCAGTACTTC. As protein: CASSSRNEQYF.

The chain joins TRBV9 to TRBJ2-1; 7 nucleotides align to TRBD2. The CDR3 consists of 14 residues. The V and J ends lost 2 bases and 7 bases, in that order; junction bases with no gene match: 6. The V gene's germline CDR1 is SGDLS and CDR2 YYNGEE. The CDR3 DNA sequence: TGTGCCAGCAGCGTTACCTACGGGGGGAATGAGCAGTTCTTC. It specifies CASSVTYGGNEQFF.

The J gene is TRBJ2-7, the V gene TRBV6-1; 10 positions agree with TRBD2. Germline CDR1 reads MNHNS; CDR2 reads SASEGT. V lost 1 base and J lost 4; bases outside the gene matches: 4. CDR3 size: 15 residues. Here the CDR3 DNA reads TGTGCCAGCAGTGAAGAAGCTAGCGGGGGATACGAGCAGTACTTC. This encodes CASSEEASGGYEQYF.

This clone has a single count. The chain employs TRBV7-3 and TRBJ2-3, with a possible D match to TRBD2 (6 bases). The CDR3 is 14 residues long. The germline V gene encodes CDR1 SGHTA and CDR2 FQGTGA. Trimming shortened V by 5 bases and J by 4 bases, and 13 bases separated the two germline ends. The CDR3 DNA sequence: TGTGCCAGCAGCACCTACCCGGGGGCAGATACGCAGTATTTT. This translates into CASSTYPGADTQYF.

This chain uses TRBV27 with TRBJ2-3, with D perhaps matching TRBD2 (5 bases). This CDR3 region has 13 residues. Germline CDR1 is MNHEY and CDR2 is SMNVEV (reference sequence). Trimming cost V 4 bases and J 8 bases, with 13 bases left between them. The CDR3, as DNA: TGTGCCAGCAGTTACCGGGGTGGCGGTACGCAGTATTTT. Translating it yields CASSYRGGGTQYF.

This rearrangement joins TRBV15 to TRBJ2-1; perhaps TRBD1 as D (6 bases). V was shortened by 0 bases and J by 8 bases, with 8 bases between the two germline ends. The CDR3 has 13 residues. Germline assignment: CDR1 LNHNV and CDR2 YYDKDF (reference sequence). The chain's CDR3 is CATSRDRGYEQFF. In nucleotides, the CDR3 is TGTGCCACCAGCAGAGATAGGGGGTATGAGCAGTTCTTC.

The V gene is TRBV2, the J gene TRBJ1-5, with TRBD1 matching over 7 bases. With V trimmed by 6 bases and J by 2 bases, 13 bases remained unmatched. The germline gives CDR1 SNHLY, CDR2 FYNNEI. CDR3 size: 17 residues. The CDR3 DNA follows: TGTGCCAGCAGAAATGACAGACAGGGTTTGGGCAATCAGCCCCAGCATTTT. Translated, it gives CASRNDRQGLGNQPQHF. Full variable domain (outside the CDR3, taken from reference TRBV2 and TRBJ1-5): EPEVTQTPSHQVTQMGQEVILRCVPISNHLYFYWYRQILGQKVEFLVSFYNNEISEKSEIFDDQFSVERPDGSNFTLKIRSTKLEDSAMYFCASRNDRQGLGNQPQHFGDGTRLSIL.

The chain carries TRBV18 and TRBJ2-5; TRBD2 matches 11 bases. Germline CDR1 reads KGHSH; CDR2 reads LQKENI. CDR3 length: 16 residues. The trim removed 3 bases at V and 5 bases at J, leaving 8 bases unmatched. CDR3 sequence reads: CASSPGGTSGRETQYF. As DNA, the CDR3 is TGTGCCAGCTCACCTGGCGGGACTAGCGGTCGCGAGACCCAGTACTTC.

The chain carries TRBV18 and TRBJ2-5; the match to TRBD2 covers 9 bases. CDR1 KGHSH and CDR2 LQKENI come from the germline V gene. The CDR3 consists of 16 residues. V dropped 5 bases and J dropped 2; count of bases not matched to a gene: 9. CDR3 in amino acids: CASSSLAGMGQETQYF. CDR3 coding DNA: TGTGCCAGCTCATCTCTAGCGGGGATGGGACAAGAGACCCAGTACTTC.

The V gene is TRBV19, the J gene TRBJ1-2; maybe TRBD1 (6 bases). Germline V gene lookup returns CDR1 LNHDA and CDR2 SQIVND (reference sequence). The CDR3 consists of 14 residues. Trimming pared 3 bases from V and 2 bases from J, leaving 10 bases between. The chain's CDR3 is CASSIGRGNYGYTF. CDR3 sequence (DNA): TGTGCCAGTAGTATCGGCAGGGGAAACTATGGCTACACCTTC.

The chain is built from TRBV7-6 and TRBJ2-7; D is perhaps TRBD2 (5 bases). Deletions cut 4 bases from V and 0 bases from J, with 13 bases between. The V gene's germline CDR1 is SGHVS and CDR2 FNYEAQ. The CDR3 runs 15 residues. CDR3 nucleotide sequence: TGTGCCAGCAGCTCCGGACTCGACGACTCCTACGAGCAGTACTTC. Translating it yields CASSSGLDDSYEQYF. Together with reference TRBV7-6 and TRBJ2-7, the CDR3 gives the full variable domain: GAGVSQSPRYKVTKRGQDVALRCDPISGHVSLYWYRQALGQGPEFLTYFNYEAQQDKSGLPNDRFSAERPEGSISTLTIQRTEQRDSAMYRCASSSGLDDSYEQYFGPGTRLTVT.

The chain is built from TRBV11-2 and TRBJ2-7; the D is unclear. The CDR3 covers 12 residues. Germline V gene sequence: CDR1 SGHAT, CDR2 FQNNGV. V lost 0 bases and J lost 2, with 2 bases in between. CDR3 amino acids: CASSLDAYEQYF. The CDR3 region has the DNA TGTGCCAGCAGCTTAGACGCCTACGAGCAGTACTTC.

The chain recombines TRBV23-1 with TRBJ2-7, with 9 bases that match TRBD1. TRBV23-1 is recorded as an ORF, its role being uncertain. Trimming at V came to 0 bases and at J to 2 bases, leaving 26 bases not matched to a gene. The CDR3 spans 23 residues. CDR3 DNA sequence: TGCGCCAGCAGTCAATCGGAGATAGGCACTCCCGGGACAGGGTCTCCGAGCCCCTACGAGCAGTACTTC. Its protein product is CASSQSEIGTPGTGSPSPYEQYF.

This clone was seen a single time. The chain uses TRBV7-2 and TRBJ1-4; 8 bases align to TRBD1. V dropped 3 bases and J dropped 6; count of bases not matched to a gene: 3. The CDR3 has 14 amino acids. Germline loops: CDR1 SGHTA, CDR2 FQGNSA. The CDR3, as DNA: TGTGCCAGCAGCTTCGGACAGGGAGATGAAAAACTGTTTTTT. This sequence encodes CASSFGQGDEKLFF. Looking up the rest from reference TRBV7-2 and TRBJ1-4 gives the full variable domain: GAGVSQSPSNKVTEKGKDVELRCDPISGHTALYWYRQSLGQGLEFLIYFQGNSAPDKSGLPSDRFSAERTGGSVSTLTIQRTQQEDSAVYLCASSFGQGDEKLFFGSGTQLSVL.

The chain links TRBV5-8 to TRBJ1-1; 9 bases match TRBD1. Trimming at V came to 4 bases and at J to 5 bases, leaving 6 bases not matched to a gene. CDR1 is SGHTS and CDR2 is YDEGEE in the germline V gene. The CDR3 spans 14 residues. CDR3 loop: CASSHGQGWTEAFF. The CDR3 DNA reads as TGTGCCAGCAGCCACGGACAGGGGTGGACTGAAGCTTTCTTT.

The V gene is TRBV6-5, the J gene TRBJ2-1, with D perhaps matching TRBD1 (5 bases). The CDR3 is made up of 13 amino acids. Deletions cut 4 bases from V and 8 bases from J, with 12 bases between. Germline CDR1 reads MNHEY; CDR2 reads SVGAGI. The CDR3 spells CASSFQGRHEQFF. The CDR3 DNA sequence: TGTGCCAGCAGTTTTCAGGGTAGGCATGAGCAGTTCTTC.